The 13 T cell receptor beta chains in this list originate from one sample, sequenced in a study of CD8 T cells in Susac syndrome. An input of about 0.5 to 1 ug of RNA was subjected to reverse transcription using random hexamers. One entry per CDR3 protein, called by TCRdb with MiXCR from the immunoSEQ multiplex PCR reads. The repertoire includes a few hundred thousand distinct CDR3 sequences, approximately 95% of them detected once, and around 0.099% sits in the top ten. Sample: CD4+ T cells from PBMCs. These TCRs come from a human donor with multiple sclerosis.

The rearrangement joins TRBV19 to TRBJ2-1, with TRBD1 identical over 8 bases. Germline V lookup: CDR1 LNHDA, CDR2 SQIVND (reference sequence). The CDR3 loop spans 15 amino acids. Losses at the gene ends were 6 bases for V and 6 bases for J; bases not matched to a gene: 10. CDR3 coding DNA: TGTGCCAGTAGGGAGCCGGGACAGGCCTCCAATGAGCAGTTCTTC. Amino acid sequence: CASREPGQASNEQFF.

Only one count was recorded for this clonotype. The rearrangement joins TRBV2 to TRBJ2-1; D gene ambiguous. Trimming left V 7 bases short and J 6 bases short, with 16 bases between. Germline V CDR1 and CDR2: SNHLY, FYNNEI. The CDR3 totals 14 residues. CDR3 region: CASTVAVKTNEQFF. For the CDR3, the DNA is TGTGCCAGCACCGTAGCCGTAAAAACCAATGAGCAGTTCTTC.

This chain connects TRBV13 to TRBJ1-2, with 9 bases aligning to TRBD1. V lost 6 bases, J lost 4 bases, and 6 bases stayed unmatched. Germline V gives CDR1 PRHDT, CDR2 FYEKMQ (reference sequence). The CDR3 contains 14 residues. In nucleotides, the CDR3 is TGTGCCAGCAGAGCACAGGGGGCTAGCTATGGCTACACCTTC. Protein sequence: CASRAQGASYGYTF.

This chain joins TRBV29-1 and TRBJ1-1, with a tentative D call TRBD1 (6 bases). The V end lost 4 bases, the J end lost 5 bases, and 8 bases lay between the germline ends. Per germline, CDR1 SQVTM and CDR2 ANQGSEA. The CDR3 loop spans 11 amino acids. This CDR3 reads CSVAGVTEAFF. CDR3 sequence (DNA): TGCAGCGTTGCAGGGGTGACTGAAGCTTTCTTT. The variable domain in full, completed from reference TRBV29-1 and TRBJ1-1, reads SAVISQKPSRDICQRGTSLTIQCQVDSQVTMMFWYRQQPGQSLTLIATANQGSEATYESGFVIDKFPISRPNLTFSTLTVSNMSPEDSSIYLCSVAGVTEAFFGQGTRLTVV.

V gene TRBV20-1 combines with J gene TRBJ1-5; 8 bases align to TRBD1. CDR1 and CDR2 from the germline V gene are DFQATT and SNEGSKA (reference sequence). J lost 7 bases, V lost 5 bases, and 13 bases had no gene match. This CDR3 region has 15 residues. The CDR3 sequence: CSAFGQGGPGQPQHF. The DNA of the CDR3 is TGCAGTGCTTTCGGACAGGGTGGGCCCGGCCAGCCCCAGCATTTT.

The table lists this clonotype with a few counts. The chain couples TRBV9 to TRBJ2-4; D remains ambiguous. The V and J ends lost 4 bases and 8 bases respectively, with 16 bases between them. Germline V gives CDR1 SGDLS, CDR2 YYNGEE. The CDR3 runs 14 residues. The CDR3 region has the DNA TGTGCCAGCAGCCCCCGGCCAGGCAGTGACATTCAGTACTTC. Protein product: CASSPRPGSDIQYF.

As DNA, the CDR3 is TGCAGTGCTAGAAAGGGACAGGGCTATGGCTACACCTTC. Translated: CSARKGQGYGYTF. The chain carries TRBV20-1 and TRBJ1-2; 9 bases line up with TRBD1. The germline CDR1 and CDR2 sequences are DFQATT and SNEGSKA (reference sequence). The CDR3 spans 13 residues. With 2 bases clipped from V and 4 bases from J, the junction kept 2 bases outside the gene matches.

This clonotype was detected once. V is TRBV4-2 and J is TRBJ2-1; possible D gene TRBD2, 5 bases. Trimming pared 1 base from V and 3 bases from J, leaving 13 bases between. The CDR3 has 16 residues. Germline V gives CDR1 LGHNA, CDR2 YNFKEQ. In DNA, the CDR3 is TGTGCCAGCAGCCAAGGTCTTTCGCGGGTCTACAATGAGCAGTTCTTC. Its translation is CASSQGLSRVYNEQFF.

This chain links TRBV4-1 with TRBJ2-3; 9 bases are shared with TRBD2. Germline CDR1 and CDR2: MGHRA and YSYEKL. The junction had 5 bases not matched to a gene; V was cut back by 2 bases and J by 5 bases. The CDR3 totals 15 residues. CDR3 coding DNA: TGCGCCAGCAGCCAACAGGGAGCGGGGGGAGATACGCAGTATTTT. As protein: CASSQQGAGGDTQYF.

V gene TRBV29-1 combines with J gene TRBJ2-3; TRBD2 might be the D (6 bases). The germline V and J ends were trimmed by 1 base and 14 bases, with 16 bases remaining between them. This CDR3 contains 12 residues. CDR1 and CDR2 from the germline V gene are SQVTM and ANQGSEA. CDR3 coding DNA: TGCAGCGTTGAAGCTCCGCGGGATAGGCGGTATTTT. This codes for CSVEAPRDRRYF.

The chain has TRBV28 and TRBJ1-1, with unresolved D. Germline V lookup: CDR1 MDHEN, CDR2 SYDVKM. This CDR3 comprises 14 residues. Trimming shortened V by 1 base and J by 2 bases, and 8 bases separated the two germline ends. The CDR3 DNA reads TGTGCCAGCAGTTTATCCGCATTCAACACTGAAGCTTTCTTT. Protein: CASSLSAFNTEAFF.

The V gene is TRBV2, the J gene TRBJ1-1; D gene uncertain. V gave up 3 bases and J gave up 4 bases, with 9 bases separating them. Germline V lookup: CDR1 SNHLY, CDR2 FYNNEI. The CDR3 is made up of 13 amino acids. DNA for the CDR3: TGTGCCAGCAGTGATCTGGGGTTCACTGAAGCTTTCTTT. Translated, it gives CASSDLGFTEAFF.

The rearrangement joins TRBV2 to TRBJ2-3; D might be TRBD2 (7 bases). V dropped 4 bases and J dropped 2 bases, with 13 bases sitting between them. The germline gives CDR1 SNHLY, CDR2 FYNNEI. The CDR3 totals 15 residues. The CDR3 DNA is TGTGCCAGCAGTGTCGGGGGGCTTGCCACAGATACGCAGTATTTT. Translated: CASSVGGLATDTQYF.